This T cell receptor beta chain was retrieved from a study of CD4 T cells in relation to SARS-CoV-2 and coronaviruses. Across the whole study: TCR beta CDR3s were sequenced after approximately 9-day antigen culture of PBMCs.

Before the COVID-19 pandemic, during about 2011-2019, CD4+ T cells were taken from unexposed donors. CD4+ T cells were isolated from the cells after more than nine days of culture. Assay: immunoSEQ multiplex PCR; the TCRdb copy retains only in-frame clones and omits some. The sample holds 24,000 or so clones, about three quarters seen once. With 5 bases removed from V and 2 bases from J, the gap between germline ends came to 12 bases. This CDR3 has 14 residues. CDR1 is SGHAT and CDR2 is FQNNGV in the germline V gene. Notes on this clone: Its antigen remains unknown.

Sequences were obtained from CD4+ T cells from PBMCs, cultured in vitro. This sequence was found in a human donor in good health. The chain joins TRBV11-2 to TRBJ2-5, with D uncertain. CDR3: CASSLGRLQETQYF. The CDR3 coding sequence is TGTGCCAGCAGCCTAGGACGTCTTCAAGAGACCCAGTACTTC.